This T cell receptor beta chain was captured by sequencing in a study of lung T cells in sarcoidosis with Löfgren's syndrome. Study as a whole: Bronchoalveolar lavage fluid in sarcoidosis accumulates CD4+ T cells.

This clonotype is judged medium-sized (0.01 to 0.1%). Its antigen is undetermined. Study-wide results and limits: Löfgren's syndrome patients reportedly showed greatest TRAV12-1 and TRBV2 expansion versus controls. In alpha-beta pairs, TRAV12-1 favored TRBV2, and their CDR3s were homologous. Shared TRAV12-1 and TRBV2 CDR3 motifs across Löfgren's syndrome patients reportedly suggested public CD4+ TCRs.

Trimming took 1 base from V and 4 from J, leaving 12 bases between them. This CDR3 has 15 residues. CDR1 is MNHNS, CDR2 SASEGT, per germline. TCRdb passed the reads through MiXCR, listing each CDR3 protein once. The data show around 9,600 distinct CDR3 sequences, about 20% seen once. The V call is TRBV6-1, the J call TRBJ2-3, with a tentative D call TRBD1 (5 bases). The sequence was collected from a human donor with sarcoidosis (Löfgren's syndrome or another form), or a control subject (not recorded which). The sample comprised CD4+ T cells from bronchoalveolar lavage. CDR3 bases: TGTGCCAGCAGTGAAGGCCAGGGTGTCGCAGATACGCAGTATTTT. Protein product: CASSEGQGVADTQYF.